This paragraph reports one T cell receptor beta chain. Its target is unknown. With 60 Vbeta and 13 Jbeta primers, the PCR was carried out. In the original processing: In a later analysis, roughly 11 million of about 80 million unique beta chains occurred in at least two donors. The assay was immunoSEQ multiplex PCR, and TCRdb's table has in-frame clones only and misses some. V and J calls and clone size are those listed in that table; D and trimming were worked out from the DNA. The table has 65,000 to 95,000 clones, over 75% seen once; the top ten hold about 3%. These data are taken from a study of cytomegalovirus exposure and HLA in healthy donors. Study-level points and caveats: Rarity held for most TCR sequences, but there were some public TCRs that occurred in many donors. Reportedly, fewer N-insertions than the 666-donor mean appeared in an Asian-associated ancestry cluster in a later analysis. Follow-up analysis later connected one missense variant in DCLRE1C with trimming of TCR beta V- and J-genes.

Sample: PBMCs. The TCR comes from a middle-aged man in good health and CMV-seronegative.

As DNA, the CDR3 is TGTGCCAGTAGTATTGGGGGGGGCACTGAAGCTTTCTTT. Its translation: CASSIGGGTEAFF. The chain uses TRBV19 and TRBJ1-1; D possibly corresponds to TRBD1 (5 bases). The germline V gene has CDR1 LNHDA and CDR2 SQIVND (reference sequence). The length of the CDR3 is 13 residues. Trimming removed 3 bases at V and 4 bases at J, with 9 bases between.